The clone carrying this T cell receptor (beta chain) was seen once. What it recognizes is unknown. Being one base from a much bigger clone, this may be a read error. These data come from a study of post-analysis software for immune sequencing data. The wider study: Several disease courses (relapsing-remitting, secondary progressive and progressive-relapsing) of multiple sclerosis were included.

CDR1 and CDR2 from the germline V gene are MNHEY and SVGEGT. This CDR3 is 13 amino acids long. The V segment lost 6 bases and the J segment 2 bases; nucleotides outside the gene matches: 3. The TCR beta cDNA libraries contained unique molecular identifiers. TCRdb processed the PCR reads anew with MiXCR; each CDR3 protein has one entry. Among some 370,000 distinct CDR3 sequences listed, around 33% were seen once. Broader study findings: Strong co-clustering by F measure was seen for same-batch samples. Patients had higher frequencies than controls of a few TRBV segments, including TRBV5-6, TRBV5-1 and TRBV20-1. Patients with multiple sclerosis recorded significantly lower normalized Chao1 diversity than controls, the study found.

J is TRBJ2-5 and V is TRBV6-2 or TRBV6-3; 7 nucleotides align to TRBD1. Specimen: blood. The receptor comes from a girl aged 5 to 17 with multiple sclerosis. This CDR3 is CASRRGPQETQYF. In DNA, the CDR3 is TGTGCCAGCAGGAGGGGGCCACAAGAGACCCAGTACTTC.